Only a few counts were recorded for the clone carrying this T cell receptor (beta chain). Its antigen is currently unknown. This sample was taken from a study of neurological immune-mediated disorders. Template-switch 5'RACE cDNA synthesis added a 10-nucleotide unique molecular identifier. TCRdb called the 5' RACE reads again in MiXCR, with one record for every CDR3 protein. The sample has under 75,000 distinct CDR3 sequences, roughly 4.9% seen once. General observations from the study: There was no association between the multiple sclerosis repertoire cluster and any clinical or MRI feature.

V lost 5 bases to trimming and J lost 2 bases, with 17 bases between them. This CDR3 contains 16 residues. Germline CDR1 is SGHKS and CDR2 is YYEKEE (reference sequence). For the unsorted libraries, 2 million PBMCs stored at -80 C served as input. Sequencing was done on a sample of PBMCs. The rearrangement links TRBV5-5 to TRBJ1-5; D may be TRBD1 (5 bases). The receptor comes from a human donor with multiple sclerosis. The donor label of this sample is uncertain. The CDR3 nucleotides read TGTGCCAGCAGTTCAACCCGGGACGGGGGCAATCAGCCCCAGCATTTT. Its protein is CASSSTRDGGNQPQHF. Full variable domain (missing parts from reference TRBV5-5 and TRBJ1-5): DAGVTQSPTHLIKTRGQQVTLRCSPISGHKSVSWYQQVLGQGPQFIFQYYEKEERGRGNFPDRFSARQFPNYSSELNVNALLLGDSALYLCASSSTRDGGNQPQHFGDGTRLSIL.